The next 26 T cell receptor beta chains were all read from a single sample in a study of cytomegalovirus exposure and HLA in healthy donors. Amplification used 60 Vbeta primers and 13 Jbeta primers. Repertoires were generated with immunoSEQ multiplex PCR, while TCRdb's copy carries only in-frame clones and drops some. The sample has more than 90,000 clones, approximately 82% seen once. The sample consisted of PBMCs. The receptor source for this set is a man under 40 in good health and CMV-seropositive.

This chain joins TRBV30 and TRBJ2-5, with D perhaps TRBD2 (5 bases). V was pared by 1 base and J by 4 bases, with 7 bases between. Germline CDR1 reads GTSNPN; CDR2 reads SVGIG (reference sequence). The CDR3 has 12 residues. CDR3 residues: CAWSALGETQYF. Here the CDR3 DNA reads TGTGCCTGGAGTGCACTAGGAGAGACCCAGTACTTC. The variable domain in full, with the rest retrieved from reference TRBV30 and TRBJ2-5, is SQTIHQWPATLVQPVGSPLSLECTVEGTSNPNLYWYRQAAGRGLQLLFYSVGIGQISSEVPQNLSASRPQDRQFILSSKKLLLSDSGFYLCAWSALGETQYFGPGTRLLVL.

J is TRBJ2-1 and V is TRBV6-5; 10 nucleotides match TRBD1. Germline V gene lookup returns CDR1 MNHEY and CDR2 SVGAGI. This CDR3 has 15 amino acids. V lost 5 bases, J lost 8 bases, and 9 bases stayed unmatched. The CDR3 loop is CASSTPGTGEHEQFF. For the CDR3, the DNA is TGTGCCAGCAGTACTCCCGGGACAGGGGAACATGAGCAGTTCTTC.

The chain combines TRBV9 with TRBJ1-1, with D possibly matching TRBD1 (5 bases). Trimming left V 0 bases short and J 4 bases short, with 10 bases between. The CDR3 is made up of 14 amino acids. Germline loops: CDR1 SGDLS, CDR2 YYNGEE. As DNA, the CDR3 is TGTGCCAGCAGCGTAGAGGGGAGGGGCACTGAAGCTTTCTTT. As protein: CASSVEGRGTEAFF.

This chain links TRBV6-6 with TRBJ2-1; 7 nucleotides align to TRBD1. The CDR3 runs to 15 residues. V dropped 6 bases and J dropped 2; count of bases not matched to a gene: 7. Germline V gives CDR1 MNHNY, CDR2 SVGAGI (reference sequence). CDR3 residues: CASRRQGRAYNEQFF. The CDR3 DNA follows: TGTGCCAGCAGACGACAGGGACGAGCCTACAATGAGCAGTTCTTC.

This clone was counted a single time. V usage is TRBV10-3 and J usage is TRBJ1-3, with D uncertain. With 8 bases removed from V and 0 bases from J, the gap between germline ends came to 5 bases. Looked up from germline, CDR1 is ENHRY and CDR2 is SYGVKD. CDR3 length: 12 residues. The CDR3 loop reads CAIGSSGNTIYF. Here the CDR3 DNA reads TGTGCCATCGGTAGCTCTGGAAACACCATATATTTT.

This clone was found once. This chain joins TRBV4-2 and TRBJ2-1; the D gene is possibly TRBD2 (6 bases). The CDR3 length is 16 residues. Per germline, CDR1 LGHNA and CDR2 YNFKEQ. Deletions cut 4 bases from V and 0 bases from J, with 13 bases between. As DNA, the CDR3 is TGTGCCAGCAGCCTAGGGGCGGGAAGCTCCTACAATGAGCAGTTCTTC. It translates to CASSLGAGSSYNEQFF.

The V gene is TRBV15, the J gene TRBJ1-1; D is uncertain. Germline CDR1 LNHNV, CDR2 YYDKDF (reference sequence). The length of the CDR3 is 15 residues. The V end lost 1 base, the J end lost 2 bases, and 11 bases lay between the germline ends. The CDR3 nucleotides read TGTGCCACCAGCAGAGTTGGCAGTTTAAACACTGAAGCTTTCTTT. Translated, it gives CATSRVGSLNTEAFF. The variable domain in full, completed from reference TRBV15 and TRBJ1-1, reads DAMVIQNPRYQVTQFGKPVTLSCSQTLNHNVMYWYQQKSSQAPKLLFHYYDKDFNNEADTPDNFQSRRPNTSFCFLDIRSPGLGDTAMYLCATSRVGSLNTEAFFGQGTRLTVV.

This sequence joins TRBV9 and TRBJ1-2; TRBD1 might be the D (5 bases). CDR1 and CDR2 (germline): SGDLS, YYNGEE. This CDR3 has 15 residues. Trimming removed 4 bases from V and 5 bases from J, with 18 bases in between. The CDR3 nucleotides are TGTGCCAGCAGCTCCCAGGACACTACACGTTATGGCTACACCTTC. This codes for CASSSQDTTRYGYTF.

For the CDR3, the DNA is TGTGCCTGGAGCTATGGACCGGGGGATTATGGCTACACCTTC. Residues: CAWSYGPGDYGYTF. This chain uses TRBV30 with TRBJ1-2; D is perhaps TRBD1 (5 bases). Germline-derived CDR1 and CDR2 are GTSNPN and SVGIG (reference sequence). Trimming removed 3 bases at V and 5 bases at J, with 16 bases between. The CDR3 runs 14 residues. The full variable domain, in which reference TRBV30 and TRBJ1-2 provide the parts outside the CDR3, is SQTIHQWPATLVQPVGSPLSLECTVEGTSNPNLYWYRQAAGRGLQLLFYSVGIGQISSEVPQNLSASRPQDRQFILSSKKLLLSDSGFYLCAWSYGPGDYGYTFGSGTRLTVV.

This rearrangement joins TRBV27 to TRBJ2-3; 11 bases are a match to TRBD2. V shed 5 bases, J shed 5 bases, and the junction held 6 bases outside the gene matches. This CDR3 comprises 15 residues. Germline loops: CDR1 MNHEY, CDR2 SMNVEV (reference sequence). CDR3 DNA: TGTGCCAGCAGTAATTTAGCGGGGGGGGTAGATACGCAGTATTTT. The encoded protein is CASSNLAGGVDTQYF.

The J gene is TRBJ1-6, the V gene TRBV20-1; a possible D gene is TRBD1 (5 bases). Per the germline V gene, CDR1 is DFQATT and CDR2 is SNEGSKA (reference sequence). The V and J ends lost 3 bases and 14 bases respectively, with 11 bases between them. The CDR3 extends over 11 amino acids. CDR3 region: CSASRGETLHF. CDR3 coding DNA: TGCAGTGCTAGTCGGGGGGAGACCCTCCACTTT.

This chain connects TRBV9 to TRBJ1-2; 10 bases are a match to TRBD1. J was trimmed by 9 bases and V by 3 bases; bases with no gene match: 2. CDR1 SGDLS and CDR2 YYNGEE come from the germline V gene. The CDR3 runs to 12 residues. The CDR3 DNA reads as TGTGCCAGCAGCGCGGACAGGGGGAGCTACACCTTC. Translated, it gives CASSADRGSYTF.

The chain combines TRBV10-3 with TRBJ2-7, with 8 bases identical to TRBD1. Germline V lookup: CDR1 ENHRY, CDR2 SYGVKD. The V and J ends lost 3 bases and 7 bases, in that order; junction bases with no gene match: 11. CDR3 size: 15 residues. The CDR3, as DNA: TGTGCCATCAGTGAAAAAGGAGACAGGGGCGAAGAGCAGTACGTC. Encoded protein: CAISEKGDRGEEQYV.

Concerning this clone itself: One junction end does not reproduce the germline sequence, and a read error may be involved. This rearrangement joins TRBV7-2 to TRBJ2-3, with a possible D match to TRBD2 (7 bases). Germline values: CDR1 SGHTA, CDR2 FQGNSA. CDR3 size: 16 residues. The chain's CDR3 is CASSHRPGGATYTQYF. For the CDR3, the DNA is TGTGCCAGCAGCCACCGCCCTGGGGGGGCCACATATACGCAGTATTTT.

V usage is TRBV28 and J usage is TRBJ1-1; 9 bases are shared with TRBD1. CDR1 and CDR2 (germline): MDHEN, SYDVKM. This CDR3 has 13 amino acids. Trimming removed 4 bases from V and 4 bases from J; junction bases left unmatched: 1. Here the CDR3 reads CASSWDRATEAFF. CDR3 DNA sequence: TGTGCCAGCAGTTGGGACAGGGCCACTGAAGCTTTCTTT.

CDR3 amino acids: CAWTGGTGQPQHF. The CDR3 region has the DNA TGTGCCTGGACAGGGGGAACGGGTCAGCCCCAGCATTTT. This chain joins TRBV30 and TRBJ1-5; the match to TRBD1 covers 7 bases. The CDR3 has 13 amino acids. After removal of 4 bases from V and 6 bases from J, the junction contained 6 bases not matched to a gene. The germline V gene encodes CDR1 GTSNPN and CDR2 SVGIG (reference sequence). The variable domain in full, with the rest retrieved from reference TRBV30 and TRBJ1-5, is SQTIHQWPATLVQPVGSPLSLECTVEGTSNPNLYWYRQAAGRGLQLLFYSVGIGQISSEVPQNLSASRPQDRQFILSSKKLLLSDSGFYLCAWTGGTGQPQHFGDGTRLSIL.

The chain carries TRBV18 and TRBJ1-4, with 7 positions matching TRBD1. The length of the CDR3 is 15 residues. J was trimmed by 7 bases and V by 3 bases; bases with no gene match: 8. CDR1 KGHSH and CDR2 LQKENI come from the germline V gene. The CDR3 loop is CASSPSTGQGEKLFF. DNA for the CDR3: TGTGCCAGCTCACCGTCGACAGGGCAGGGTGAAAAACTGTTTTTT.

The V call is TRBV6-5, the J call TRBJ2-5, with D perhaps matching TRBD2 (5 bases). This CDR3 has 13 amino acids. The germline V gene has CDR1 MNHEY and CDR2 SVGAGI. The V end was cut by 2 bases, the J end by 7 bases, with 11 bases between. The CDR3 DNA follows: TGTGCCAGCAGTTACGGGCCACGGGGGACCCAGTACTTC. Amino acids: CASSYGPRGTQYF.

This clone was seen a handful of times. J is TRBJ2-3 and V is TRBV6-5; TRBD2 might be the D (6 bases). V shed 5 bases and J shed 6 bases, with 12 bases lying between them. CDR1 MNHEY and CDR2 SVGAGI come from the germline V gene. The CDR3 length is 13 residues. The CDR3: CASSVRDWDTQYF. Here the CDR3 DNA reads TGTGCCAGCAGTGTCCGGGACTGGGATACGCAGTATTTT.

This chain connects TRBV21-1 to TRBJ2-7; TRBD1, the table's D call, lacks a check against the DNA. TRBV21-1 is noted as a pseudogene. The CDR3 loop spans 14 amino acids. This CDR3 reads CASTYQGGGYEQYV. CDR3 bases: TGTGCCAGCACCTACCAGGGGGGTGGCTACGAGCAGTACGTC.

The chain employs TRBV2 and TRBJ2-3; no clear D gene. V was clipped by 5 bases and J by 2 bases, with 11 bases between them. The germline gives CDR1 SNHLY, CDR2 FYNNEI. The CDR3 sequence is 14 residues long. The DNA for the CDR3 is TGTGCCAGCAGTCCTATCCATCTCACAGATACGCAGTATTTT. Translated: CASSPIHLTDTQYF. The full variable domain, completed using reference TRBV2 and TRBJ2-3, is EPEVTQTPSHQVTQMGQEVILRCVPISNHLYFYWYRQILGQKVEFLVSFYNNEISEKSEIFDDQFSVERPDGSNFTLKIRSTKLEDSAMYFCASSPIHLTDTQYFGPGTRLTVL.

CDR3 sequence reads: CASSLFGIRSNQPQHF. Here the CDR3 DNA reads TGTGCCAGCAGTTTATTCGGGATTAGGAGCAATCAGCCCCAGCATTTT. The chain links TRBV28 to TRBJ1-5; D unresolved. Germline V lookup: CDR1 MDHEN, CDR2 SYDVKM. Deletions cut 1 base from V and 1 base from J, with 11 bases between. The CDR3 has 16 residues.

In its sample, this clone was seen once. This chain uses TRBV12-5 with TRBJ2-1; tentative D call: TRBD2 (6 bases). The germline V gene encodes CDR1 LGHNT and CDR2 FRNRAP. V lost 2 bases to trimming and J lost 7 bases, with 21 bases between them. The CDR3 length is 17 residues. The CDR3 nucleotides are TGTGCTAGTGGTTTGTCCACGGGGACTCTTGGTTGGAATGAGCAGTTCTTC. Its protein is CASGLSTGTLGWNEQFF. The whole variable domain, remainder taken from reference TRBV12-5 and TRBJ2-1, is DARVTQTPRHKVTEMGQEVTMRCQPILGHNTVFWYRQTMMQGLELLAYFRNRAPLDDSGMPKDRFSAEMPDATLATLKIQPSEPRDSAVYFCASGLSTGTLGWNEQFFGPGTRLTVL.

CDR3 sequence reads: CSARARGELFF. In DNA form, the CDR3 reads TGCAGCGCCAGGGCACGCGGGGAGCTGTTTTTT. The chain couples TRBV29-1 to TRBJ2-2, with a possible D match to TRBD1 (5 bases). The CDR3 length is 11 residues. Looked up from germline, CDR1 is SQVTM and CDR2 is ANQGSEA. With 7 bases removed from V and 7 bases from J, the gap between germline ends came to 10 bases.

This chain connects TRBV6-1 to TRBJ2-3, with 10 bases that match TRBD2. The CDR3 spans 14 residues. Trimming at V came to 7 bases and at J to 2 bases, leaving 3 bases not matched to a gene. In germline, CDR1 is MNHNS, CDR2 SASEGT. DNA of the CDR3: TGTGCCAGCACCCTAGCGGGGGTCACAGATACGCAGTATTTT. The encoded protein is CASTLAGVTDTQYF.

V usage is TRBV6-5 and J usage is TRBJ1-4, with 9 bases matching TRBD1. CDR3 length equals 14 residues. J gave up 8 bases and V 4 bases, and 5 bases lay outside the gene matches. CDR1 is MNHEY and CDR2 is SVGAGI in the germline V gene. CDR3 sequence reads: CASSSTGGREKLFF. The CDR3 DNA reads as TGTGCCAGCAGTTCGACAGGGGGTAGGGAAAAACTGTTTTTT.